This TCR beta chain originates from a study of shared clonotypes between healthy human individuals. Trimming took 2 bases from V and 3 from J, leaving 8 bases between them. Germline CDR1 reads MNHNY; CDR2 reads SVGAGI (reference sequence). The CDR3 runs 13 residues. The method was immunoSEQ multiplex PCR; TCRdb's version includes in-frame clones alone and lacks a portion of them. The data show about 1 million clones, around 74% seen once. The sequence derives from a man aged 18-30 years in good health. Sequencing input: memory CD4+ T cells sorted from blood. Subset of the sample: CD45RA-negative fraction. V gene TRBV6-6 combines with J gene TRBJ2-7; no firm D call. The CDR3, as DNA: TGTGCCAGCAGTTACCGGCTATACTACGAGCAGTACTTC. This codes for CASSYRLYYEQYF.